The rows below give T cell receptor beta chains drawn from one sample of a study of technical replicates of blood from a handful of donors. Assay: immunoSEQ multiplex PCR; the TCRdb copy retains only in-frame clones and omits some. Among 60,000 to 90,000 clones listed, approximately 96% were seen once. Input material: T cells isolated from PBMCs. The origin of the receptors is a human donor in good health. Each CDR3 is given with its conserved first and last residue. D genes are given only for firm matches. Expanded clones get a size class; other rows say once, few or many, or leave the size out.

NA	TRBJ1-6	TRBV2	15	NA	TGTGCCAGCGGAAATTACCTAGGTGGTAATTCACCCCTCCACTTT	CASGNYLGGNSPLHF
NA	TRBJ2-3	TRBV29-1	13	NA	TGCAGCGGTGGGGCAGGGGTGGGGGATACGCAGTATTTT	CSGGAGVGDTQYF
NA	TRBJ1-5	TRBV2	13	NA	TGTGCCAGCAAACGGGATAGCAATCAGCCCCAGCATTTT	CASKRDSNQPQHF
NA	TRBJ1-6	TRBV30	16	NA	TGTGCCTGGAGAGGGGGGGGTAGCTCCTATAATTCACCCCTCCACTTT	CAWRGGGSSYNSPLHF
NA	TRBJ2-6	TRBV19	16	NA	TGTGCCAGTAGTATCCGGCCAGGATCCGGGGCCAACGTCCTGACTTTC	CASSIRPGSGANVLTF
NA	TRBJ2-2	TRBV29-1	16	TRBD2	TGCAGCGTTACGACACTAGCGGGAATTAGCACCGGGGAGCTGTTTTTT	CSVTTLAGISTGELFF
NA	TRBJ2-1	TRBV21-1	17	NA	TGTGCCAGCAGCAAGGGGCCCCTACAGGACCCCTACAATGAGCAGTTCTTC	CASSKGPLQDPYNEQFF
NA	TRBJ1-2	TRBV6-5	13	TRBD1	TGTGCCAGCAGTAAACAGGGGCTCTATGGCTACACCTTC	CASSKQGLYGYTF
NA	TRBJ2-7	TRBV4-1	18	TRBD2	TGCGCCAGCAGCCATGCTCCGGGACTAGCGGTCCCCTCCTACGAGCAGTACTTC	CASSHAPGLAVPSYEQYF
once	TRBJ2-3	TRBV9	16	TRBD2	TGTGCCAGCAGCGTGACTAGCGGGAGCAGGACAGATACGCAGTATTTT	CASSVTSGSRTDTQYF
NA	TRBJ1-2	TRBV29-1	16	NA	TGCAGCGACTTGGCAGAGGGTATAACTATGCCCTATGGCTACACCTTC	CSDLAEGITMPYGYTF
NA	TRBJ2-3	TRBV29-1	13	NA	TGCAGCGTAAAAGGGGTCAGCACAGATACGCAGTATTTT	CSVKGVSTDTQYF
NA	TRBJ2-2	TRBV5-1	14	NA	TGCGCCACCCAGCGGGACACGACCACCGGGGAGCTGTTTTTT	CATQRDTTTGELFF
NA	TRBJ2-3	TRBV4-1	17	TRBD2	TGCGCCAGCAGCCATCCTCCAGCGGGAGGGCCGAGGAAGACGCAGTATTTT	CASSHPPAGGPRKTQYF
NA	TRBJ2-7	TRBV28	15	NA	TGTGCCAGCAGTTTAGGTTCCCAGGGGGGTTACGAGCAGTACTTC	CASSLGSQGGYEQYF
NA	TRBJ2-5	TRBV5-4	15	NA	TGTGCCAGCAGCCCTAACGTAGGAGATCAAGAGACCCAGTACTTC	CASSPNVGDQETQYF
NA	TRBJ2-1	TRBV6-6	14	TRBD1	TGTGCCAGCAGCAGGGGGCCCCCCTACAATGAGCAGTTCTTC	CASSRGPPYNEQFF
NA	TRBJ1-1	TRBV6-5	14	NA	TGTGCCAGCTGTGGATTCGGGGGTAGGACTGAAGCTTTCTTT	CASCGFGGRTEAFF
once	TRBJ1-4	TRBV7-6	13	NA	TGTGCCAGCAGGGGGAAGGGGAATGAAAAACTGTTTTTT	CASRGKGNEKLFF
NA	TRBJ1-4	TRBV9	14	NA	TGTGCCAGCAGCGAAGGGAGGGGGGATGAAAAACTGTTTTTT	CASSEGRGDEKLFF
NA	TRBJ1-5	TRBV6-5	13	NA	TGTGCCAGCAGTTACGCCCCGAACGGGCCCCAGCATTTT	CASSYAPNGPQHF
NA	TRBJ2-7	TRBV7-6	14	NA	TGTGCCAGCAGCTTTGGACTATCAAACTACGAGCAGTACTTC	CASSFGLSNYEQYF
few	TRBJ2-5	TRBV28	18	TRBD2	TGTGCCAGCAGCGGCACCTTGGGACTAGCGGGAGTAGGAGAGACCCAGTACTTC	CASSGTLGLAGVGETQYF
NA	TRBJ1-5	TRBV13	18	TRBD1	TGTGCCAGCAGCTTCTCGCCCCCAGGGGGATATAGCAATCAGCCCCAGCATTTT	CASSFSPPGGYSNQPQHF
NA	TRBJ2-3	TRBV27	18	NA	TGTGCCAGCAGTAAGGCGCAGACGGGACTCCAACTCACAGATACGCAGTATTTT	CASSKAQTGLQLTDTQYF
once	TRBJ2-1	TRBV27	11	NA	TGTGCCAGCAGTCTTTACAATGAGCAGTTCTTC	CASSLYNEQFF
NA	TRBJ2-1	TRBV5-8	15	TRBD2	TGTGCCAGCAGCCGCGGACTAGCGGCGCGCAATGAGCAGTTCTTC	CASSRGLAARNEQFF